This T cell receptor (beta chain) was observed in a study of blood T cell repertoires in COVID-19. Study summary: The United States, Italy and Spain supplied acute and convalescent COVID-19 samples. PBMCs, B-cell-depleted T cells, or T cells provided the cDNA or gDNA that made up the material.

Sequencing was performed with immunoSEQ multiplex PCR; in TCRdb, only in-frame clones are kept and a portion is missing. The table lists more than 80,000 clones, roughly 80% of them singletons. Sequenced sample: peripheral blood. The sequence came from a human donor in a cohort sampled during active COVID-19.

CDR3 loop: CASSFSSGQPQHF. The CDR3 bases are TGTGCCAGCAGCTTCTCATCCGGTCAGCCCCAGCATTTT. The chain links TRBV11-2 to TRBJ1-5; D uncertain. V was trimmed by 3 bases and J by 6 bases, leaving 9 bases between them. Germline CDR1 reads SGHAT; CDR2 reads FQNNGV. This CDR3 spans 13 amino acids.